The 27 T cell receptor beta chains below were found in one sample sequenced in a study of post-analysis software for immune sequencing data. Study-wide results and limits: Patients used four to six TRBV segments, including TRBV5-6, TRBV5-1 and TRBV20-1, more often than controls.

No antigen has been assigned to these receptors. Incorporated into the TCR beta cDNA libraries were unique molecular identifiers, which served to reduce PCR and sequencing biases. Using its own MiXCR run on the PCR reads, TCRdb lists one record per CDR3 protein. The sample records hundreds of thousands of distinct CDR3 sequences, 30% being singletons. Sequenced: blood. These receptors all come from a girl aged 10-17 years with multiple sclerosis.

This clonotype was seen a few times. One junction end does not reproduce the germline sequence, and a read error may be involved. The J gene is TRBJ1-1, the V gene TRBV20-1, with D possibly TRBD1 on 6 matching bases. Per the germline V gene, CDR1 is DFQATT and CDR2 is SNEGSKA (reference sequence). This CDR3 spans 14 amino acids. The DNA for the CDR3 is TGCAGTGCTAGAGAGGGGGGCCTGAAGACTGAAGCTTTCTTT. This encodes CSAREGGLKTEAFF.

This chain uses TRBV20-1 with TRBJ1-2; unclear D gene. The V and J ends lost 7 bases and 8 bases respectively, with 5 bases between them. The germline V gene encodes CDR1 DFQATT and CDR2 SNEGSKA (reference sequence). This CDR3 region has 8 residues. Here the CDR3 DNA reads TGCAGTGTAAAGGGCTACACCTTC. This codes for CSVKGYTF.

The gene calls are TRBV6-5 and TRBJ1-6, with TRBD1 identical over 7 bases. CDR3 length: 16 residues. In germline, CDR1 is MNHEY, CDR2 SVGAGI. The V segment lost 2 bases and the J segment 6 bases; nucleotides outside the gene matches: 7. The CDR3 region has the DNA TGTGCCAGCAGTTACCGAACAGGGGCGGGTAATTCACCCCTCCACTTT. This translates into CASSYRTGAGNSPLHF.

The chain recombines TRBV18 with TRBJ1-1, with a possible D match to TRBD1 (5 bases). Trimming took off 4 bases at V and 4 bases at J, with 13 bases between the two ends. Germline V gives CDR1 KGHSH, CDR2 LQKENI. The CDR3 has 14 residues. CDR3 residues: CASSLDSLSTEAFF. CDR3 nucleotide sequence: TGTGCCAGCTCACTTGACAGCTTATCCACTGAAGCTTTCTTT.

This clonotype was detected ten times or more. J is TRBJ2-7 and V is TRBV4-3, with D perhaps TRBD1 (5 bases). Germline CDR1 reads LGHNA; CDR2 reads YSLEER. V was pared by 4 bases and J by 0 bases, with 10 bases between. This CDR3 spans 14 amino acids. The CDR3: CASSPTQGSYEQYF. The CDR3 nucleotides are TGCGCCAGCAGCCCCACCCAGGGCTCCTACGAGCAGTACTTC.

Here the CDR3 DNA reads TGTGCCAGCAGCCTATCGAGTCCCGGGACAGGGAAGGATGAAAAACTGTTTTTT. As protein: CASSLSSPGTGKDEKLFF. The rearrangement joins TRBV7-6 to TRBJ1-4; TRBD1 aligns across 9 bases. The V gene end was trimmed by 5 bases and the J gene end by 6 bases; junction bases not matched to a gene: 16. The CDR3 is 18 amino acids. CDR1 is SGHVS, CDR2 FNYEAQ, per germline.

V is TRBV7-9 and J is TRBJ2-7; D unresolved. The germline V and J ends were trimmed by 4 bases and 1 base, with 14 bases remaining between them. Germline CDR1 is SEHNR and CDR2 is FQNEAQ (reference sequence). The CDR3 is made up of 15 amino acids. CDR3 sequence (DNA): TGTGCCAGCAGCTCCCCCCTGGCGCCGTCCTACGAGCAGTACTTC. Translating it yields CASSSPLAPSYEQYF. The variable domain in full, with the rest retrieved from reference TRBV7-9 and TRBJ2-7, is DTGVSQNPRHKITKRGQNVTFRCDPISEHNRLYWYRQTLGQGPEFLTYFQNEAQLEKSRLLSDRFSAERPKGSFSTLEIQRTEQGDSAMYLCASSSPLAPSYEQYFGPGTRLTVT.

This chain uses TRBV9 with TRBJ2-3, with 7 nucleotides matching TRBD2. Per the germline V gene, CDR1 is SGDLS and CDR2 is YYNGEE. CDR3 size: 14 residues. V lost 6 bases, J lost 4 bases, and 8 bases stayed unmatched. CDR3 loop: CASTTGGVADTQYF. The DNA of the CDR3 is TGTGCCAGCACCACGGGGGGAGTCGCAGATACGCAGTATTTT.

This clonotype was seen a handful of times. The chain links TRBV28 to TRBJ1-4; D remains unclear. The CDR3 has 11 residues. Germline CDR1 reads MDHEN; CDR2 reads SYDVKM. Trimming removed 9 bases at V and 5 bases at J, with 7 bases between. The CDR3 nucleotides are TGTGCCAGTCAGAGAAATGAAAAACTGTTTTTT. This codes for CASQRNEKLFF.

The chain recombines TRBV6-5 with TRBJ1-6; 7 nucleotides line up with TRBD1. The CDR3 has 15 residues. V lost 5 bases, J lost 2 bases, and 3 bases stayed unmatched. Germline V gives CDR1 MNHEY, CDR2 SVGAGI. CDR3 in DNA: TGTGCCAGCAGTCCGGGACAGCCCTATAATTCACCCCTCCACTTT. It yields the protein CASSPGQPYNSPLHF.

The chain employs TRBV4-2 and TRBJ1-2; no clear D. V dropped 4 bases and J dropped 4 bases, with 13 bases sitting between them. This CDR3 region has 14 residues. In germline, CDR1 is LGHNA, CDR2 YNFKEQ. In DNA form, the CDR3 reads TGTGCCAGCAGCCTCCCTACTACCCCCTATGGCTACACCTTC. Translating gives CASSLPTTPYGYTF.

The rearrangement joins TRBV7-2 to TRBJ2-5, with D maybe TRBD1 (6 bases). The germline gives CDR1 SGHTA, CDR2 FQGNSA. The CDR3 runs to 14 residues. The germline V and J ends were trimmed by 0 bases and 1 base, with 6 bases remaining between them. The CDR3 sequence: CASSLAQGQETQYF. The CDR3 DNA reads TGTGCCAGCAGCTTAGCACAGGGCCAAGAGACCCAGTACTTC.

Details on this clonotype: An end of the junction does not agree with germline; a read error may underlie this. CDR3 sequence: CASSLIEMNTEAFF. The CDR3 bases are TGCGCCAGCAGCTTGATCGAGATGAACACTGAGGCTTTCTTT. The genes are TRBV5-1 and TRBJ1-1; D gene ambiguous. This CDR3 is 14 amino acids long. CDR1 is SGHRS and CDR2 is YFSETQ in the germline V gene.

A few counts support this clonotype. The chain joins TRBV10-3 to TRBJ2-5; 10 bases agree with TRBD1. With 6 bases clipped from V and 2 bases from J, the junction kept 6 bases outside the gene matches. The CDR3 is 15 amino acids. Germline CDR1 ENHRY, CDR2 SYGVKD. CDR3 in amino acids: CAISRTGGRQETQYF. The CDR3 DNA follows: TGTGCCATCAGCCGGACAGGGGGAAGGCAAGAGACCCAGTACTTC.

The chain uses TRBV5-6 and TRBJ2-6; D gene uncertain. Germline V lookup: CDR1 SGHDT, CDR2 YYEEEE. V lost 6 bases and J lost 0, with 4 bases in between. The CDR3 covers 13 residues. CDR3 bases: TGTGCCAGCATCGTCTCTGGGGCCAACGTCCTGACTTTC. It encodes CASIVSGANVLTF.

This clonotype came up a few times. The chain employs TRBV5-1 and TRBJ1-6; D perhaps matches TRBD1 (5 bases). The V gene's germline CDR1 is SGHRS and CDR2 YFSETQ. The V and J ends lost 1 base and 10 bases respectively, with 24 bases between them. This CDR3 contains 18 residues. The CDR3: CASSLKVAGHSRISPLHF. The CDR3 DNA reads TGCGCCAGCAGCTTGAAAGTTGCGGGGCACAGCCGGATCTCACCCCTCCACTTT. Full variable domain (outside the CDR3, taken from reference TRBV5-1 and TRBJ1-6): KAGVTQTPRYLIKTRGQQVTLSCSPISGHRSVSWYQQTPGQGLQFLFEYFSETQRNKGNFPGRFSGRQFSNSRSEMNVSTLELGDSALYLCASSLKVAGHSRISPLHFGNGTRLTVT.

There are a few counts of this clonotype. This sequence joins TRBV20-1 and TRBJ2-1; D possibly corresponds to TRBD2 (6 bases). The CDR3 sequence is 14 residues long. Germline CDR1 is DFQATT and CDR2 is SNEGSKA (reference sequence). Trimming pared 4 bases from V and 7 bases from J, leaving 17 bases between. Written as DNA, the CDR3 is TGCAGTGCTATGGTAGCGGCCTCTTGGAATGAGCAGTTCTTC. Encoded protein: CSAMVAASWNEQFF.

This sequence joins TRBV2 and TRBJ2-3; 12 bases line up with TRBD2. The CDR3 spans 16 residues. J lost 3 bases, V lost 6 bases, and 7 bases had no gene match. The germline gives CDR1 SNHLY, CDR2 FYNNEI. CDR3 DNA: TGTGCCAGCAGCTCGACTAGCGGGAGTGTAACAGATACGCAGTATTTT. This translates into CASSSTSGSVTDTQYF.

J is TRBJ2-7 and V is TRBV20-1; D possibly matches TRBD1 or TRBD2 (5 bases each). The V gene's germline CDR1 is DFQATT and CDR2 SNEGSKA (reference sequence). The ends were cut back, 3 bases at V and 7 bases at J, with 37 bases in the middle. The length of the CDR3 is 20 residues. In DNA, the CDR3 is TGCAGTGCTAGGGGGGAACGGGATTATTGGGTGCCTGGAGGTGGGAATGAGCAGTACTTC. It encodes CSARGERDYWVPGGGNEQYF.

The chain joins TRBV12-3 or TRBV12-4 to TRBJ2-1, with TRBD1 matching over 7 bases. Germline trimming cut 6 bases from V and 6 bases from J; bases unmatched to any gene: 11. This CDR3 comprises 15 residues. The CDR3 loop is CASRTIQGRLNEQFF. The CDR3 DNA reads TGTGCCAGCAGAACGATACAGGGGAGACTCAATGAGCAGTTCTTC.

This chain links TRBV20-1 with TRBJ1-5; 10 bases line up with TRBD1. The germline V gene encodes CDR1 DFQATT and CDR2 SNEGSKA (reference sequence). This CDR3 is 15 amino acids long. V was clipped by 1 base and J by 4 bases; unmatched bases: 4. The chain's CDR3 is CSARGAGQGNQPQHF. The CDR3 region has the DNA TGCAGTGCTAGAGGGGCGGGACAGGGGAATCAGCCCCAGCATTTT.

The chain carries TRBV7-2 and TRBJ2-3, with a possible D match to TRBD2 (5 bases). The CDR3 is made up of 15 amino acids. The germline V gene has CDR1 SGHTA and CDR2 FQGNSA. Trimming pared 4 bases from V and 6 bases from J, leaving 17 bases between. CDR3 residues: CASSSHLTRPDTQYF. CDR3 in DNA: TGTGCCAGCAGCTCCCACCTTACTAGGCCGGATACGCAGTATTTT.

This clonotype was observed a few times. V and J are TRBV6-2 or TRBV6-3 and TRBJ2-7; D gene ambiguous. The V end was cut by 1 base, the J end by 6 bases, with 7 bases between. Germline V gene lookup returns CDR1 MNHEY and CDR2 SVGEGT. The CDR3 runs to 12 residues. CDR3 DNA: TGTGCCAGCAGTTACTTGGTGGGCGAGCAGTACTTC. It translates to CASSYLVGEQYF.

This clonotype has more than one count but fewer than ten. CDR3 DNA: TGTGCCACCAGCACATGGACTAGCGGGGGGGAGAATGAGCAGTTCTTC. Translation gives CATSTWTSGGENEQFF. The chain joins TRBV15 to TRBJ2-1; 15 positions agree with TRBD2. The CDR3 totals 16 residues. With V trimmed by 4 bases and J by 7 bases, 5 bases remained unmatched. Germline V gene lookup returns CDR1 LNHNV and CDR2 YYDKDF (reference sequence).

This clonotype has a handful of counts. The genes are TRBV10-3 and TRBJ2-2; D is undetermined. This CDR3 region has 11 residues. V was clipped by 6 bases and J by 9 bases, with 8 bases between them. Germline lookup yields CDR1 ENHRY and CDR2 SYGVKD. The DNA for the CDR3 is TGTGCCATCAGAGAGAATCGGGAGCTGTTTTTT. Translating it yields CAIRENRELFF.

There are a few counts of this clonotype. The chain couples TRBV20-1 to TRBJ2-5, with 7 bases lining up with TRBD2. Germline values: CDR1 DFQATT, CDR2 SNEGSKA (reference sequence). After removal of 8 bases from V and 5 bases from J, the junction contained 8 bases not matched to a gene. The CDR3 sequence is 12 residues long. CDR3 bases: TGCAGTACCGCGGGTAGCGGGGAGACCCAGTACTTC. Amino acids: CSTAGSGETQYF.

This clonotype showed up just a few times. This sequence joins TRBV15 and TRBJ2-3; TRBD2 agrees at 7 bases. V was clipped by 0 bases and J by 10 bases; unmatched bases: 7. Germline V CDR1 and CDR2: LNHNV, YYDKDF (reference sequence). The CDR3 totals 14 residues. CDR3 amino acids: CATSRDAGAGAQYF. DNA of the CDR3: TGTGCCACCAGCAGAGATGCGGGAGCAGGTGCGCAGTATTTT.